This passage covers 28 T cell receptor beta chains from one sample sequenced in a study of human thymus T cells. TCRdb keeps only in-frame clones here, not all; method: immunoSEQ multiplex PCR. The top ten hold under 0.04% of the sample, which has tens of thousands of clones, over 85% seen once. Thymic tissue was derived from resections collected during corrective heart surgery. The sample was thymus tissue. The receptors originated from a girl under three years old with a congenital heart defect but otherwise immunologically healthy.

This clone has a single count. The chain recombines TRBV2 with TRBJ1-2; TRBD1 might be the D (5 bases). The V end was cut by 1 base, the J end by 2 bases, with 11 bases between. The germline V gene encodes CDR1 SNHLY and CDR2 FYNNEI. The CDR3 spans 15 residues. The CDR3 DNA reads as TGTGCCAGCAGTGAAGGACAGCATCCCAACTATGGCTACACCTTC. This encodes CASSEGQHPNYGYTF.

This clone has a handful of counts. This chain joins TRBV7-9 and TRBJ1-2, with a tentative D call TRBD1 (5 bases). With 3 bases removed from V and 0 bases from J, the gap between germline ends came to 8 bases. The CDR3 spans 14 residues. Looked up from germline, CDR1 is SEHNR and CDR2 is FQNEAQ (reference sequence). The CDR3 protein is CASSFDRANYGYTF. Written as DNA, the CDR3 is TGTGCCAGCAGCTTCGACAGAGCTAACTATGGCTACACCTTC.

This clone was seen only once. The V gene is TRBV6-1, the J gene TRBJ2-1, with unresolved D. This CDR3 has 15 residues. Trimming shortened V by 3 bases and J by 6 bases, and 15 bases separated the two germline ends. CDR1 is MNHNS, CDR2 SASEGT, per germline. The CDR3 loop reads CASSDPLWEANEQFF. CDR3 bases: TGTGCCAGCAGTGATCCTTTGTGGGAAGCCAATGAGCAGTTCTTC.

V gene TRBV28 combines with J gene TRBJ1-3; D may be TRBD1 (5 bases). CDR1 MDHEN and CDR2 SYDVKM come from the germline V gene. This CDR3 has 15 amino acids. Between the trimmed V and J ends, which lost 6 bases and 0 bases, there was a span of 12 bases. The CDR3 DNA reads as TGTGCCAGCAGACCGCAGGGTTTCTCTGGAAACACCATATATTTT. This translates into CASRPQGFSGNTIYF. Complete variable domain (other parts from reference TRBV28 and TRBJ1-3): DVKVTQSSRYLVKRTGEKVFLECVQDMDHENMFWYRQDPGLGLRLIYFSYDVKMKEKGDIPEGYSVSREKKERFSLILESASTNQTSMYLCASRPQGFSGNTIYFGEGSWLTVV.

The CDR3 DNA follows: TGTGCCAGCAGTGAAGGTGACAGGGGGCTGGAAGGCTACACCTTC. Encoded protein: CASSEGDRGLEGYTF. This chain links TRBV6-4 with TRBJ1-2; the match to TRBD1 covers 10 bases. The V gene's germline CDR1 is MRHNA and CDR2 SNTAGT. The CDR3 has 15 amino acids. After removal of 3 bases from V and 8 bases from J, the junction contained 9 bases not matched to a gene.

This rearrangement joins TRBV14 to TRBJ2-7; D not resolved. The CDR3 has 13 residues. The V end was cut by 1 base, the J end by 6 bases, with 10 bases between. Germline V CDR1 and CDR2: SGHDN, FVKESK. In nucleotides, the CDR3 is TGTGCCAGCAGCCAAGGGTCTACGCCCGAGCAGTACTTC. This translates into CASSQGSTPEQYF.

The genes are TRBV7-9 and TRBJ2-1; D is uncertain. Trimming pared 5 bases from V and 6 bases from J, leaving 17 bases between. Germline-derived CDR1 and CDR2 are SEHNR and FQNEAQ (reference sequence). This CDR3 region has 15 residues. CDR3: CASSQGPQGINEQFF. For the CDR3, the DNA is TGTGCCAGCAGCCAAGGTCCCCAAGGGATCAATGAGCAGTTCTTC.

There are a few counts of this clone. The rearrangement links TRBV19 to TRBJ1-1; D is undetermined. Germline V lookup: CDR1 LNHDA, CDR2 SQIVND (reference sequence). This CDR3 comprises 14 residues. Trimming took 3 bases from V and 0 from J, leaving 8 bases between them. The CDR3 DNA sequence: TGTGCCAGTAGTATTGCAGGAATGAACACTGAAGCTTTCTTT. Encoded protein: CASSIAGMNTEAFF.

This clone was found once. V usage is TRBV5-8 and J usage is TRBJ1-5; TRBD1 might be the D (5 bases). This CDR3 contains 13 residues. Germline-derived CDR1 and CDR2 are SGHTS and YDEGEE. The ends were cut back, 2 bases at V and 6 bases at J, with 9 bases in the middle. CDR3 amino acids: CASSFLRGQPQHF. CDR3 nucleotide sequence: TGTGCCAGCAGCTTTTTAAGGGGTCAGCCCCAGCATTTT.

Here the CDR3 reads CASSGDREQPQHF. The CDR3 bases are TGTGCCAGCTCAGGTGACAGGGAACAGCCCCAGCATTTT. The chain is built from TRBV18 and TRBJ1-5; TRBD1 matches 7 bases. This CDR3 comprises 13 residues. With V trimmed by 5 bases and J by 7 bases, 5 bases remained unmatched. Germline assignment: CDR1 KGHSH and CDR2 LQKENI.

The chain uses TRBV7-9 and TRBJ2-3, with D perhaps TRBD1 or TRBD2 (5 bases each). Germline loops: CDR1 SEHNR, CDR2 FQNEAQ (reference sequence). V was trimmed by 7 bases and J by 1 base, leaving 24 bases between them. CDR3 length: 18 residues. CDR3 amino acids: CASTPSGDPTPGTDTQYF. CDR3 nucleotides: TGTGCCAGCACCCCCTCCGGGGACCCTACCCCTGGCACAGATACGCAGTATTTT.

The chain couples TRBV27 to TRBJ2-3; no firm D call. The ends were cut back, 0 bases at V and 1 base at J, with 2 bases in the middle. This CDR3 is 13 amino acids long. Per the germline V gene, CDR1 is MNHEY and CDR2 is SMNVEV (reference sequence). This chain's CDR3 is CASSLSGTDTQYF. For the CDR3, the DNA is TGTGCCAGCAGTTTATCAGGCACAGATACGCAGTATTTT.

The rearrangement uses TRBV5-1 and TRBJ2-1, with 7 bases aligning to TRBD1. Trimming removed 2 bases from V and 7 bases from J; junction bases left unmatched: 9. Germline V gives CDR1 SGHRS, CDR2 YFSETQ. The CDR3 length is 15 residues. The CDR3 spells CASSFDRVGRNEQFF. The DNA for the CDR3 is TGCGCCAGCAGCTTTGACAGGGTTGGGAGAAATGAGCAGTTCTTC. The full variable domain, completed using reference TRBV5-1 and TRBJ2-1, is KAGVTQTPRYLIKTRGQQVTLSCSPISGHRSVSWYQQTPGQGLQFLFEYFSETQRNKGNFPGRFSGRQFSNSRSEMNVSTLELGDSALYLCASSFDRVGRNEQFFGPGTRLTVL.

This clone came up a few times. The V gene is TRBV4-1, the J gene TRBJ1-5; D ambiguous. The CDR3 consists of 17 residues. Per germline, CDR1 MGHRA and CDR2 YSYEKL. Trimming shortened V by 2 bases and J by 2 bases, and 16 bases separated the two germline ends. The CDR3 coding sequence is TGCGCCAGCAGCCAAACCCTAGGCCCGACTGGCAATCAGCCCCAGCATTTT. As protein: CASSQTLGPTGNQPQHF.

V gene TRBV30 combines with J gene TRBJ2-5; D gene unclear. The length of the CDR3 is 11 residues. Between the trimmed V and J ends, which lost 0 bases and 5 bases, there was a span of 4 bases. The germline V gene has CDR1 GTSNPN and CDR2 SVGIG (reference sequence). CDR3 loop: CAWSVRETQYF. The DNA for the CDR3 is TGTGCCTGGAGTGTAAGGGAGACCCAGTACTTC.

This clone was counted a single time. The chain carries TRBV28 and TRBJ2-2; 15 positions agree with TRBD2. The J segment lost 5 bases and the V segment lost 8 bases, leaving 24 bases of the junction unmatched. This CDR3 is 22 amino acids long. Germline values: CDR1 MDHEN, CDR2 SYDVKM. The DNA of the CDR3 is TGTGCCAGCGTAACACCTCGACAAGGGACTAGCGGGAGGAAGCTTCATACCGGGGAGCTGTTTTTT. It yields the protein CASVTPRQGTSGRKLHTGELFF.

The V and J genes are TRBV5-1 and TRBJ2-2, with TRBD1 matching 9 bases. Looked up from germline, CDR1 is SGHRS and CDR2 is YFSETQ. V lost 4 bases to trimming and J lost 6 bases; unmatched junction nucleotides: 7. This CDR3 comprises 15 residues. CDR3 DNA: TGCGCCAGCAGCGTGGACAGGGGAGGCCCCGGGGAGCTGTTTTTT. This encodes CASSVDRGGPGELFF.

The rearrangement links TRBV7-2 to TRBJ2-6; TRBD1 matches at 8 bases. CDR1 is SGHTA and CDR2 is FQGNSA in the germline V gene. V shed 3 bases, J shed 1 base, and the junction held 11 bases outside the gene matches. The CDR3 runs 19 residues. CDR3 loop: CASSFPPGGKKSGANVLTF. CDR3 nucleotide sequence: TGTGCCAGCAGCTTCCCACCAGGGGGCAAAAAGTCTGGGGCCAACGTCCTGACTTTC. Using reference TRBV7-2 and TRBJ2-6 for the parts outside the CDR3, the full variable domain is GAGVSQSPSNKVTEKGKDVELRCDPISGHTALYWYRQSLGQGLEFLIYFQGNSAPDKSGLPSDRFSAERTGGSVSTLTIQRTQQEDSAVYLCASSFPPGGKKSGANVLTFGAGSRLTVL.

The chain combines TRBV19 with TRBJ2-7, with 9 bases aligning to TRBD2. Germline lookup yields CDR1 LNHDA and CDR2 SQIVND (reference sequence). After removal of 4 bases from V and 5 bases from J, the junction contained 9 bases not matched to a gene. The CDR3 runs to 15 residues. CDR3 nucleotides: TGTGCCAGTAGTACGACGGGGACTAGCAAGGACGAGCAGTACTTC. It codes for CASSTTGTSKDEQYF.

This chain connects TRBV5-1 to TRBJ2-5; D possibly corresponds to TRBD2 (6 bases). The CDR3 is 15 residues long. With 4 bases removed from V and 1 base from J, the gap between germline ends came to 14 bases. In germline, CDR1 is SGHRS, CDR2 YFSETQ. CDR3 in amino acids: CASSLPGLLQETQYF. For the CDR3, the DNA is TGCGCCAGCAGCCTACCGGGACTTCTCCAAGAGACCCAGTACTTC.

The rearrangement links TRBV6-5 to TRBJ1-1, with TRBD1 matching over 10 bases. V shed 4 bases and J 0 bases; nucleotides not matched to a gene: 5. The CDR3 sequence is 16 residues long. Germline V gene data show CDR1 as MNHEY and CDR2 as SVGAGI. CDR3 sequence reads: CASSSRTGGVNTEAFF. Here the CDR3 DNA reads TGTGCCAGCAGTTCCCGGACAGGGGGTGTGAACACTGAAGCTTTCTTT.

The V call is TRBV28, the J call TRBJ2-1; TRBD1 is a possible D gene (5 bases). Trimming removed 6 bases at V and 4 bases at J, with 19 bases between. The germline V gene encodes CDR1 MDHEN and CDR2 SYDVKM. The CDR3 extends over 16 amino acids. CDR3 nucleotides: TGTGCCAGCAGGCGCATAAGGGGAAGTGGGTACAATGAGCAGTTCTTC. This codes for CASRRIRGSGYNEQFF.

The chain is built from TRBV19 and TRBJ2-2, with no clear D. Trimming cost V 6 bases and J 4 bases, with 12 bases left between them. Germline V gene sequence: CDR1 LNHDA, CDR2 SQIVND (reference sequence). The CDR3 length is 14 residues. In nucleotides, the CDR3 is TGTGCCAGTAGAGTCGGGCCTCTCACCGGGGAGCTGTTTTTT. Protein: CASRVGPLTGELFF.

V usage is TRBV4-3 and J usage is TRBJ1-5, with D tentatively TRBD1 (5 bases). CDR1 and CDR2 from the germline V gene are LGHNA and YSLEER. This CDR3 comprises 14 residues. V was cut by 4 bases and J by 5 bases, with 12 bases left in between. The CDR3 DNA reads as TGCGCCAGCAGCCGTCGGCAGGGTTATCAGCCCCAGCATTTT. It yields the protein CASSRRQGYQPQHF.

The rearrangement links TRBV5-1 to TRBJ1-2; D is unclear. Between the trimmed V and J ends, which lost 0 bases and 4 bases, there was a span of 7 bases. The CDR3 extends over 13 amino acids. Germline CDR1 SGHRS, CDR2 YFSETQ. The CDR3 region has the DNA TGCGCCAGCAGCTTGGCCAACAGCTATGGCTACACCTTC. Protein product: CASSLANSYGYTF. The variable domain in full, with the rest retrieved from reference TRBV5-1 and TRBJ1-2, is KAGVTQTPRYLIKTRGQQVTLSCSPISGHRSVSWYQQTPGQGLQFLFEYFSETQRNKGNFPGRFSGRQFSNSRSEMNVSTLELGDSALYLCASSLANSYGYTFGSGTRLTVV.

The chain recombines TRBV7-2 with TRBJ2-1, with 12 bases that match TRBD2. Germline V CDR1 and CDR2: SGHTA, FQGNSA. Trimming took 4 bases from V and 8 from J; bases not matched to a gene: 3. This CDR3 contains 14 residues. The DNA for the CDR3 is TGTGCCAGCAGCTCTAGCGGGAGGGTCGATGAGCAGTTCTTC. Its protein is CASSSSGRVDEQFF.

The chain has TRBV4-2 and TRBJ1-5; D possibly corresponds to TRBD1 (5 bases). V was pared by 6 bases and J by 3 bases, with 18 bases between. Germline-derived CDR1 and CDR2 are LGHNA and YNFKEQ. This CDR3 spans 16 amino acids. The DNA of the CDR3 is TGTGCCAGCAGTCAGCACCGGGACCGACACAATCAGCCCCAGCATTTT. Its protein product is CASSQHRDRHNQPQHF.

This sequence joins TRBV28 and TRBJ2-1; 13 bases agree with TRBD2. CDR1 and CDR2 (germline): MDHEN, SYDVKM. The CDR3 consists of 17 residues. The J segment lost 5 bases and the V segment lost 2 bases, leaving 6 bases of the junction unmatched. CDR3 in amino acids: CASSLKALAGGDNEQFF. The CDR3 DNA sequence: TGTGCCAGCAGTTTAAAGGCACTAGCGGGAGGGGACAATGAGCAGTTCTTC. Full variable domain (rest looked up from reference TRBV28 and TRBJ2-1): DVKVTQSSRYLVKRTGEKVFLECVQDMDHENMFWYRQDPGLGLRLIYFSYDVKMKEKGDIPEGYSVSREKKERFSLILESASTNQTSMYLCASSLKALAGGDNEQFFGPGTRLTVL.